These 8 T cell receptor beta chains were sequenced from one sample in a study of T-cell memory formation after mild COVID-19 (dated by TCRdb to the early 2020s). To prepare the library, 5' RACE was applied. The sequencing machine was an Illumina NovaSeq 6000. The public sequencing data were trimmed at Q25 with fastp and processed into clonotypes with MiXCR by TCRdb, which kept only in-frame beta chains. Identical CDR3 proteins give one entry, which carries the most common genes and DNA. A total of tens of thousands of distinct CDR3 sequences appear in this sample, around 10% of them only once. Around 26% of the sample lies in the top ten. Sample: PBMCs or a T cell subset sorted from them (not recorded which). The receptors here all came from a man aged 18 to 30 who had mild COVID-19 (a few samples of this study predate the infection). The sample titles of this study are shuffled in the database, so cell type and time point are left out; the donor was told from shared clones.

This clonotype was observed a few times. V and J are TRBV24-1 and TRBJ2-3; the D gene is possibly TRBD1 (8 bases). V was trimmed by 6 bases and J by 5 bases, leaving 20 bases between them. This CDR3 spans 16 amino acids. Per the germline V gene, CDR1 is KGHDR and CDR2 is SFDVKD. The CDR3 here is CATSSGRRGTGDTQYF. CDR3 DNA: TGTGCCACCAGTAGTGGGCGGCGGGGGACAGGAGATACGCAGTATTTT.

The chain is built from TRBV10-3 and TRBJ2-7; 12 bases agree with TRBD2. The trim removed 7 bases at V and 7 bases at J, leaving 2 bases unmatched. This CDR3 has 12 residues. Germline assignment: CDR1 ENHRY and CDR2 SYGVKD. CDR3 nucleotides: TGTGCCATCAAGGGGACTAGCGGGGAGCAGTACGTC. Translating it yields CAIKGTSGEQYV.

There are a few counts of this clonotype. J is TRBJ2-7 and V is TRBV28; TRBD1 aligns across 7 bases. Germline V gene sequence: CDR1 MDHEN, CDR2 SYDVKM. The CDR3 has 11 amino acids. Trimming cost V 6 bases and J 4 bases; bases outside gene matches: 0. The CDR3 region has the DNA TGTGCCAGCAGCAGGGGGTACGAGCAGTACGTC. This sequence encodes CASSRGYEQYV.

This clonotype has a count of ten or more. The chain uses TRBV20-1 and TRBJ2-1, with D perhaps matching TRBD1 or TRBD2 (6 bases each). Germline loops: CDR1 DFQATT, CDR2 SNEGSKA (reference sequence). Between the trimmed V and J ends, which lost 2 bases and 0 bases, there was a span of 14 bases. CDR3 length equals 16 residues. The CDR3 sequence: CSARSPQGGSYNEQFF. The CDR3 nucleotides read TGCAGTGCTAGATCCCCACAGGGAGGCTCCTACAATGAGCAGTTCTTC.

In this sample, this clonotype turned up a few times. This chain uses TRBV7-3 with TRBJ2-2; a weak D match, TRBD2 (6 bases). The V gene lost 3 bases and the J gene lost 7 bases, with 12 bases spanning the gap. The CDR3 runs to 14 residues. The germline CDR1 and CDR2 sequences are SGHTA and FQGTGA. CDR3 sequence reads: CASSFGGVSGELFF. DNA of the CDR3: TGTGCCAGCAGCTTTGGAGGGGTCAGCGGGGAGCTGTTTTTT.

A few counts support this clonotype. The CDR3 DNA is TGCGCCAGCAGCCCCTCAGGGGGCGCCCCGATGAACACTGAAGCTTTCTTT. The encoded protein is CASSPSGGAPMNTEAFF. The gene calls are TRBV5-1 and TRBJ1-1; 8 nucleotides line up with TRBD1. J lost 0 bases, V lost 4 bases, and 11 bases had no gene match. This CDR3 is 17 amino acids long. Germline V gene lookup returns CDR1 SGHRS and CDR2 YFSETQ.

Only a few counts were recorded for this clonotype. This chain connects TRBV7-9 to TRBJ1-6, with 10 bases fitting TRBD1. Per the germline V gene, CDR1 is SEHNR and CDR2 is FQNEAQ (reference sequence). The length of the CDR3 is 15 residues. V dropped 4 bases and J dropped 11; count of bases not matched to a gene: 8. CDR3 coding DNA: TGTGCCAGCAGCTCAGCCGACAGGGGGCTGACACCCCTCCACTTT. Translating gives CASSSADRGLTPLHF.

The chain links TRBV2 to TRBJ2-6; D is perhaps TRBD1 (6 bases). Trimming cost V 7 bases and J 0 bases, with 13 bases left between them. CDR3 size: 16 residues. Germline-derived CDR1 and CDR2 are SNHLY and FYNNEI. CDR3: CASNLQGNSGANVLTF. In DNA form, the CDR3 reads TGTGCCAGCAACCTCCAGGGGAACTCTGGGGCCAACGTCCTGACTTTC.